Presented here are 9 T cell receptor beta chains from one specimen sequenced in a study of T cell responses to AZD1222 COVID-19 vaccine. Clones were sequenced by immunoSEQ multiplex PCR, and TCRdb holds only the in-frame ones, with some missing. The repertoire holds approximately 100,000 clones, with about 85% as singletons. Sequences were derived from peripheral blood, sampled on day 0 of AZD1222 vaccination. These receptors all stem from an adult in good health.

The chain uses TRBV18 and TRBJ2-7, with 12 bases fitting TRBD1. The germline CDR1 and CDR2 sequences are KGHSH and LQKENI. CDR3 length: 16 amino acids. With 3 bases clipped from V and 6 bases from J, the junction kept 9 bases outside the gene matches. The CDR3 sequence is CASSPGVGTGGSEQYF. The CDR3 DNA is TGTGCCAGCTCACCCGGAGTCGGGACAGGGGGCAGCGAGCAGTACTTC. The full variable domain, in which reference TRBV18 and TRBJ2-7 provide the parts outside the CDR3, is NAGVMQNPRHLVRRRGQEARLRCSPMKGHSHVYWYRQLPEEGLKFMVYLQKENIIDESGMPKERFSAEFPKEGPSILRIQQVVRGDSAAYFCASSPGVGTGGSEQYFGPGTRLTVT.

A single count supports this clone. V and J are TRBV7-2 and TRBJ2-5; 15 bases align to TRBD2. The CDR3 spans 18 residues. CDR1 is SGHTA and CDR2 is FQGNSA in the germline V gene. The V gene end was trimmed by 4 bases and the J gene end by 5 bases; junction bases not matched to a gene: 11. CDR3 amino acids: CASSSQPGTSGGWETQYF. The CDR3 DNA follows: TGTGCCAGCAGCTCGCAACCCGGGACTAGCGGGGGGTGGGAGACCCAGTACTTC.

The chain employs TRBV7-2 and TRBJ2-3, with D hard to call. The CDR3 is 13 amino acids. Trimming took off 2 bases at V and 3 bases at J, with 6 bases between the two ends. Looked up from germline, CDR1 is SGHTA and CDR2 is FQGNSA. This CDR3 is CASSLFITDTQYF. In nucleotides, the CDR3 is TGTGCCAGCAGCTTATTTATAACAGATACGCAGTATTTT.

This chain links TRBV19 with TRBJ2-1; TRBD2 matches 8 bases. From germline, CDR1 is LNHDA and CDR2 SQIVND (reference sequence). Trimming removed 0 bases from V and 0 bases from J; junction bases left unmatched: 4. The CDR3 consists of 17 residues. The CDR3 DNA sequence: TGTGCCAGTAGTATAGATCGGGCGGGAGGCTCCTACAATGAGCAGTTCTTC. Translation gives CASSIDRAGGSYNEQFF.

The chain employs TRBV28 and TRBJ2-7, with TRBD1 matching 7 bases. Germline lookup yields CDR1 MDHEN and CDR2 SYDVKM. This CDR3 contains 13 residues. The V and J ends lost 7 bases and 2 bases, in that order; junction bases with no gene match: 5. The CDR3 nucleotides are TGTGCCAGCACCCGACAGGGACCCTACGAGCAGTACTTC. It is translated as CASTRQGPYEQYF.

The V gene is TRBV6-2 or TRBV6-3, the J gene TRBJ1-2, with D perhaps TRBD1 (6 bases). The CDR3 length is 14 residues. From germline, CDR1 is MNHEY and CDR2 SVGEGT. Trimming pared 5 bases from V and 8 bases from J, leaving 18 bases between. The CDR3 is CASSITRDTGGYTF. CDR3 DNA sequence: TGTGCCAGCAGTATTACCCGGGACACCGGCGGCTACACCTTC.

This sequence joins TRBV4-1 and TRBJ1-5; D gene ambiguous. The ends were cut back, 1 base at V and 0 bases at J, with 10 bases in the middle. This CDR3 has 16 amino acids. In germline, CDR1 is MGHRA, CDR2 YSYEKL. DNA of the CDR3: TGCGCCAGCAGCCAAGTTCTTGGGTATAGCAATCAGCCCCAGCATTTT. Residues: CASSQVLGYSNQPQHF.

This chain uses TRBV7-7 with TRBJ2-5; D is undetermined. Per germline, CDR1 SSHAT and CDR2 FNYEAQ (reference sequence). V lost 2 bases and J lost 5, with 6 bases in between. This CDR3 is 12 amino acids long. The CDR3 nucleotides read TGTGCCAGCAGCTTAAGTGGGGAGACCCAGTACTTC. Protein product: CASSLSGETQYF.

CDR3 loop: CASRGGARETQYF. As DNA, the CDR3 is TGTGCCAGCAGAGGTGGTGCTCGGGAGACCCAGTACTTC. The V call is TRBV2, the J call TRBJ2-5; D is unclear. V lost 6 bases to trimming and J lost 5 bases, with 13 bases between them. CDR3 size: 13 residues. From germline, CDR1 is SNHLY and CDR2 FYNNEI.